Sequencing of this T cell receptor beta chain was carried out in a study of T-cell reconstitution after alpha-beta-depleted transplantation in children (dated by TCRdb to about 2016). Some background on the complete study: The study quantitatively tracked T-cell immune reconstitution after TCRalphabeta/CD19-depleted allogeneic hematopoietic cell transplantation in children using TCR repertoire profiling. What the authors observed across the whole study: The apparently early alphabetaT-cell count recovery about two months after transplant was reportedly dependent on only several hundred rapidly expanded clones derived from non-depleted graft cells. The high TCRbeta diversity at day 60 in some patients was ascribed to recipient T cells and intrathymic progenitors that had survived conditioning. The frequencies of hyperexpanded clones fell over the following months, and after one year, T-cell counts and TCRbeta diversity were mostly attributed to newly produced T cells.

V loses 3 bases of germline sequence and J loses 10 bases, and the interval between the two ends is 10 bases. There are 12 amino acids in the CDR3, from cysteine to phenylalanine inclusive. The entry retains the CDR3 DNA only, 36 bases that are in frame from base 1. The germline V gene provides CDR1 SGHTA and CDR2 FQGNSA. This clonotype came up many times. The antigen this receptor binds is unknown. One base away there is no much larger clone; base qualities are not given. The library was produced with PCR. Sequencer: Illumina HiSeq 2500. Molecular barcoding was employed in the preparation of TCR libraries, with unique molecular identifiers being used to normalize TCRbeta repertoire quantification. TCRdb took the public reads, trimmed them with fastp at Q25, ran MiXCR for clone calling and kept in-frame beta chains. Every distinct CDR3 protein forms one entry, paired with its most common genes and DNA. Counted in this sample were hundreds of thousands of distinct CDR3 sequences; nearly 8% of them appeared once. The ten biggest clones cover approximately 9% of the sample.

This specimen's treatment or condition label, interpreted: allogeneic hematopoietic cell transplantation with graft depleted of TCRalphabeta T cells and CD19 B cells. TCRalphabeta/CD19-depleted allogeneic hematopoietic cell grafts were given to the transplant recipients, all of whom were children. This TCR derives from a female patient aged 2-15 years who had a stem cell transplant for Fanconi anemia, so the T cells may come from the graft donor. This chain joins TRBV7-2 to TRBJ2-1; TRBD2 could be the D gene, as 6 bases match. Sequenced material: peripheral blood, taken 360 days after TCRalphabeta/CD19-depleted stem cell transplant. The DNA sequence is TGTGCCAGCAGCTTCGGGGGAGTGGAGCAGTTCTTC. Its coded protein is CASSFGGVEQFF. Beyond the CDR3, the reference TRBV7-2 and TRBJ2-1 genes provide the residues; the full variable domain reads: GAGVSQSPSNKVTEKGKDVELRCDPISGHTALYWYRQSLGQGLEFLIYFQGNSAPDKSGLPSDRFSAERTGGSVSTLTIQRTQQEDSAVYLCASSFGGVEQFFGPGTRLTVL.